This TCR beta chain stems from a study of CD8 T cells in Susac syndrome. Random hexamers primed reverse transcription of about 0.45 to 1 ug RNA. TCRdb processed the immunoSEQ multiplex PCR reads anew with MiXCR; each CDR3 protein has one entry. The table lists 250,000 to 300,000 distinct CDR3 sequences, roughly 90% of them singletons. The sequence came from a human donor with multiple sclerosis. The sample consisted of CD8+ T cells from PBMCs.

CDR3 residues: CASSDNEQFF. The CDR3 DNA follows: TGTGCCAGCAGTGACAATGAGCAGTTCTTC. The genes are TRBV6-6 and TRBJ2-1; no reliable D call. Trimming shortened V by 5 bases and J by 5 bases, and 1 base separated the two germline ends. This CDR3 spans 10 amino acids. Looked up from germline, CDR1 is MNHNY and CDR2 is SVGAGI (reference sequence).